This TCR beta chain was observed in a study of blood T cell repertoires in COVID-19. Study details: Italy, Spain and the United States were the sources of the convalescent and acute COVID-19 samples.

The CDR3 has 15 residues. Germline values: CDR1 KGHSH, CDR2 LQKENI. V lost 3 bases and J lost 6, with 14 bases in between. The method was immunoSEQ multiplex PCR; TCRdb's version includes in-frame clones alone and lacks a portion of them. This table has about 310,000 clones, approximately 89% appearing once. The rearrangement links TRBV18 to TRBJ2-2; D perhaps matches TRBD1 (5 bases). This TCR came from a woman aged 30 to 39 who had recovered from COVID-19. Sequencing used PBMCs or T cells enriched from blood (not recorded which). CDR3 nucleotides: TGTGCCAGCTCACCCCAGGGCACCGAGGCCGGGGAGCTGTTTTTT. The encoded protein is CASSPQGTEAGELFF.